This TCR beta chain was found in a study of T-cell reconstitution after alpha-beta-depleted transplantation in children. Overall study results and limits: Expanded graft clones, several hundred of them, were reportedly the source of alpha-beta T cells about two months after transplant. T-cell numbers and diversity one year post-transplant derived largely from freshly generated T cells.

Unique molecular identifiers were incorporated when the TCRbeta library was constructed. MiXCR was run by TCRdb on the PCR reads, yielding one entry per CDR3 protein. The sample includes about 200,000 distinct CDR3 sequences, 6.3% of them seen just once. The table lists this clonotype with many counts. Its antigen is not identified. The receptor was isolated from a girl under three years old with combined immunodeficiency, due to receive a stem cell transplant. Source: PBMCs, taken before TCRalphabeta/CD19-depleted stem cell transplant.

The CDR3 DNA follows: TGTGCCAGCAGCCCGAGCTTTACTGGCACCGGGGAGCTGTTTTTT. This sequence encodes CASSPSFTGTGELFF. This rearrangement joins TRBV7-9 to TRBJ2-2; D is uncertain. Germline loops: CDR1 SEHNR, CDR2 FQNEAQ (reference sequence). V was pared by 5 bases and J by 4 bases, with 14 bases between. CDR3 length equals 15 residues.